These T cell receptor beta chains were read from a single sample in a study of cytomegalovirus exposure and HLA in healthy donors. The method was immunoSEQ multiplex PCR; TCRdb's version includes in-frame clones alone and lacks a portion of them. The sample gives 300,000 or so clones, roughly 86% of which show up once; 0.9% to 1% is in the top ten. Sequencing used PBMCs. The receptors derive from a man aged 25 to 45 in good health and CMV-seronegative. The CDR3 runs from the conserved cysteine through the conserved F or W. Fields, in order: J gene, D gene, clone size, V gene, CDR3 DNA, CDR3 protein. The D gene is left open where the match is weak. Clone sizes are given selectively: once, few, many, or a class where the clone is expanded.

J gene: TRBJ1-6
D gene: .
clone size: few
V gene: TRBV27
CDR3 DNA: TGTGCCAGAAGGGTAAGGGGTTCACCCCTCCACTTT
CDR3 protein: CARRVRGSPLHF

J gene: TRBJ1-1
D gene: .
clone size: .
V gene: TRBV7-2
CDR3 DNA: TGTGCCAGCAGCCCTCAACCCGGGTTGAGAACTGAAGCTTTCTTT
CDR3 protein: CASSPQPGLRTEAFF

J gene: TRBJ2-2
D gene: .
clone size: .
V gene: TRBV4-1
CDR3 DNA: TGCGCCAGCAGCCCGGGGATTGGGTCCGGGGAGCTGTTTTTT
CDR3 protein: CASSPGIGSGELFF

J gene: TRBJ2-5
D gene: .
clone size: .
V gene: TRBV27
CDR3 DNA: TGTGCCAGCAGTTTATTGGCAGGGGCAGAGACCCAGTACTTC
CDR3 protein: CASSLLAGAETQYF

J gene: TRBJ1-2
D gene: .
clone size: .
V gene: TRBV6-5
CDR3 DNA: TGTGCCAGCAGGCCCCATACGCGGGATCTCTATGGCTACACCTTC
CDR3 protein: CASRPHTRDLYGYTF

J gene: TRBJ2-5
D gene: .
clone size: .
V gene: TRBV5-4
CDR3 DNA: TGTGCCAGCAGCTCCCCGGAGACCCAGTACTTC
CDR3 protein: CASSSPETQYF

J gene: TRBJ2-7
D gene: .
clone size: .
V gene: TRBV2
CDR3 DNA: TGTGCCAGCAACGCAGAAACCTACGAGCAGTACTTC
CDR3 protein: CASNAETYEQYF

J gene: TRBJ1-5
D gene: .
clone size: .
V gene: TRBV18
CDR3 DNA: TGTGCCAGCTCCTTAGACTCAGGGTACAATCAGCCCCAGCATTTT
CDR3 protein: CASSLDSGYNQPQHF

J gene: TRBJ1-2
D gene: .
clone size: .
V gene: TRBV5-1
CDR3 DNA: TGCGCCAGCAGCTTCGAGGGCAACTATGGCTACACCTTC
CDR3 protein: CASSFEGNYGYTF

J gene: TRBJ2-1
D gene: .
clone size: .
V gene: TRBV7-9
CDR3 DNA: TGTGCCAGCAGCTTAGCGGGGGGATACAATGAGCAGTTCTTC
CDR3 protein: CASSLAGGYNEQFF

J gene: TRBJ2-3
D gene: .
clone size: .
V gene: TRBV7-2
CDR3 DNA: TGTGCCAGCAGCGCTTCGGGGTGGTTGAGCACAGATACGCAGTATTTT
CDR3 protein: CASSASGWLSTDTQYF

J gene: TRBJ2-7
D gene: TRBD1
clone size: .
V gene: TRBV5-6
CDR3 DNA: TGTGCCAGCAGCTTGTACCAGGGGGTCTACGAGCAGTACTTC
CDR3 protein: CASSLYQGVYEQYF

J gene: TRBJ2-7
D gene: TRBD1
clone size: few
V gene: TRBV4-3
CDR3 DNA: TGCGCCAGCAGCCAAGGGACAGGGGCTTTCTACGAGCAGTACTTC
CDR3 protein: CASSQGTGAFYEQYF

J gene: TRBJ1-6
D gene: .
clone size: .
V gene: TRBV27
CDR3 DNA: TGTGCCAGCAGCTGGGGCTCTACAGGGATCTATAATTCACCCCTCCACTTT
CDR3 protein: CASSWGSTGIYNSPLHF

J gene: TRBJ1-2
D gene: TRBD1
clone size: .
V gene: TRBV6-5
CDR3 DNA: TGTGCCAGCAGCCGCGGACAGGGGGCTGGCGGCTACACCTTC
CDR3 protein: CASSRGQGAGGYTF

J gene: TRBJ2-1
D gene: .
clone size: .
V gene: TRBV6-1
CDR3 DNA: TGTGCCAGCAGTCCTACTCTGGACAGTGACAATGAGCAGTTCTTC
CDR3 protein: CASSPTLDSDNEQFF

J gene: TRBJ1-1
D gene: TRBD1
clone size: .
V gene: TRBV5-1
CDR3 DNA: TGCGCCAGCAGCTTTGGACCTTTGGGGGTGGACAGGGCGAACACTGAAGCTTTCTTT
CDR3 protein: CASSFGPLGVDRANTEAFF

J gene: TRBJ1-6
D gene: TRBD1
clone size: few
V gene: TRBV5-1
CDR3 DNA: TGCGCCAGCAGCTTGGGGGGACAGGTTAATTCACCCCTCCACTTT
CDR3 protein: CASSLGGQVNSPLHF

J gene: TRBJ2-2
D gene: .
clone size: few
V gene: TRBV7-2
CDR3 DNA: TGTGCCAGCAGCTTAAACAGGACCCCGAGGACCGGGGAGCTGTTTTTT
CDR3 protein: CASSLNRTPRTGELFF

J gene: TRBJ1-5
D gene: TRBD1
clone size: .
V gene: TRBV27
CDR3 DNA: TGTGCCAGCAGTCCCCTAGGGACAGGGGTCCGCAATCAGCCCCAGCATTTT
CDR3 protein: CASSPLGTGVRNQPQHF

J gene: TRBJ1-1
D gene: .
clone size: .
V gene: TRBV9
CDR3 DNA: TGTGCCAGCAGCGTAGTGAGGTATGTGAACACTGAAGCTTTCTTT
CDR3 protein: CASSVVRYVNTEAFF

J gene: TRBJ2-4
D gene: .
clone size: .
V gene: TRBV5-1
CDR3 DNA: TGCGCCAGCAGCTTGGATGGGGCGCAAAACATTCAGTACTTC
CDR3 protein: CASSLDGAQNIQYF

J gene: TRBJ2-2
D gene: .
clone size: .
V gene: TRBV7-2
CDR3 DNA: TGTGCCAGCAGCTTAGCGGACGGACTGGAGCTGTTTTTT
CDR3 protein: CASSLADGLELFF

J gene: TRBJ2-7
D gene: .
clone size: few
V gene: TRBV7-2
CDR3 DNA: TGTGCCAGCAGCTTAGCGATAGCCTACGAGCAGTACTTC
CDR3 protein: CASSLAIAYEQYF

J gene: TRBJ2-7
D gene: .
clone size: few
V gene: TRBV19
CDR3 DNA: TGTGCCAGTAGTATAGGGTCCGGAGACGGGATCTACGAGCAGTACTTC
CDR3 protein: CASSIGSGDGIYEQYF

J gene: TRBJ1-2
D gene: .
clone size: .
V gene: TRBV5-4
CDR3 DNA: TGTGCCAGCACCTACGGTGGGCAGGCCGGCGCTTATGGCTACACCTTC
CDR3 protein: CASTYGGQAGAYGYTF

J gene: TRBJ2-1
D gene: TRBD1
clone size: .
V gene: TRBV19
CDR3 DNA: TGTGCCAGTAGTACCCCCCGGACAGGGTACAATGAGCAGTTCTTC
CDR3 protein: CASSTPRTGYNEQFF

J gene: TRBJ2-7
D gene: .
clone size: .
V gene: TRBV7-2
CDR3 DNA: TGTGCCAGCAGCTTAACCGCGACAGAGCAGTACTTC
CDR3 protein: CASSLTATEQYF

J gene: TRBJ1-1
D gene: .
clone size: .
V gene: TRBV5-4
CDR3 DNA: TGTGCCAGCAGTCAGCCCCAGGGTGAGGTTGAAGCTTTCTTT
CDR3 protein: CASSQPQGEVEAFF

J gene: TRBJ1-4
D gene: .
clone size: .
V gene: TRBV6-5
CDR3 DNA: TGTGCCAGCAGTTACGTCTCGTTCAATGAAAAACTGTTTTTT
CDR3 protein: CASSYVSFNEKLFF

J gene: TRBJ2-2
D gene: .
clone size: .
V gene: TRBV7-2
CDR3 DNA: TGTGCCAGCAGCTTAAGGACAGAGGGCACCGGGGAGCTGTTTTTT
CDR3 protein: CASSLRTEGTGELFF

J gene: TRBJ1-1
D gene: .
clone size: .
V gene: TRBV6-4
CDR3 DNA: TGTGCCAGCAGCGTTATGGCGAACACTGAAGCTTTCTTT
CDR3 protein: CASSVMANTEAFF

J gene: TRBJ2-1
D gene: TRBD1
clone size: .
V gene: TRBV4-3
CDR3 DNA: TGCGCCAGCAGCCCCGGGACAGGCTACAATGAGCAGTTCTTC
CDR3 protein: CASSPGTGYNEQFF

J gene: TRBJ1-5
D gene: .
clone size: few
V gene: TRBV29-1
CDR3 DNA: TGCAGCGTTGAGGAGGGTCAGCCCCAGCATTTT
CDR3 protein: CSVEEGQPQHF

J gene: TRBJ1-3
D gene: .
clone size: .
V gene: TRBV6-6
CDR3 DNA: TGTGCCAGCAGTTACACAGTTTCTGGAAACACCATATATTTT
CDR3 protein: CASSYTVSGNTIYF

J gene: TRBJ1-4
D gene: TRBD1
clone size: .
V gene: TRBV4-3
CDR3 DNA: TGCGCCAGCAGCCATGACATTAGGACAGGGGATGAAAAACTGTTTTTT
CDR3 protein: CASSHDIRTGDEKLFF

J gene: TRBJ2-7
D gene: .
clone size: .
V gene: TRBV5-5
CDR3 DNA: TGTGCCAGCAGGCCTCTCCTCGGTGGGCCCTACGAGCAGTACTTC
CDR3 protein: CASRPLLGGPYEQYF

J gene: TRBJ2-7
D gene: TRBD1
clone size: .
V gene: TRBV28
CDR3 DNA: TGTGCCAGCATGGTGACAGGGGATTACGAGCAGTACTTC
CDR3 protein: CASMVTGDYEQYF

J gene: TRBJ2-7
D gene: .
clone size: .
V gene: TRBV9
CDR3 DNA: TGTGCCAGCAGCGGCGGGGCCTCCTACGAGCAGTACTTC
CDR3 protein: CASSGGASYEQYF

J gene: TRBJ2-2
D gene: TRBD1
clone size: once
V gene: TRBV27
CDR3 DNA: TGTGCCAGCAGGCCCGGGACAGGGGCCCCAGGGACCGGGGAGCTGTTTTTT
CDR3 protein: CASRPGTGAPGTGELFF

J gene: TRBJ2-7
D gene: TRBD2
clone size: .
V gene: TRBV11-2
CDR3 DNA: TGTGCCAGCAGAACACAAGCGGGGGCATCCTACGAGCAGTACTTC
CDR3 protein: CASRTQAGASYEQYF

J gene: TRBJ2-7
D gene: TRBD1
clone size: .
V gene: TRBV7-2
CDR3 DNA: TGTGCCAGCAGCTCCCCGGGGACAGGTAACTCCTACGAGCAGTACTTC
CDR3 protein: CASSSPGTGNSYEQYF

J gene: TRBJ2-7
D gene: TRBD1
clone size: once
V gene: TRBV6-5
CDR3 DNA: TGTGCCAGCAGATCCGGGACAGGGATCTACGAGCAGTACTTC
CDR3 protein: CASRSGTGIYEQYF

J gene: TRBJ1-1
D gene: TRBD1
clone size: .
V gene: TRBV10-3
CDR3 DNA: TGTGCCATCAGTGCAGGGACAGGGAGTACTGAAGCTTTCTTT
CDR3 protein: CAISAGTGSTEAFF

J gene: TRBJ2-1
D gene: TRBD1
clone size: .
V gene: TRBV9
CDR3 DNA: TGTGCCAGCAGCGTTCAAACCGGGACAGGGCCCTACAATGAGCAGTTCTTC
CDR3 protein: CASSVQTGTGPYNEQFF

J gene: TRBJ1-6
D gene: TRBD1
clone size: .
V gene: TRBV6-5
CDR3 DNA: TGTGCCAGCAGTTACGACGGACAGGGAATTTCACCCCTCCACTTT
CDR3 protein: CASSYDGQGISPLHF

J gene: TRBJ2-3
D gene: TRBD1
clone size: .
V gene: TRBV30
CDR3 DNA: TGTGCCTGGAGTGTACAGGGGGCAGATACGCAGTATTTT
CDR3 protein: CAWSVQGADTQYF

J gene: TRBJ1-1
D gene: .
clone size: .
V gene: TRBV6-5
CDR3 DNA: TGTGCCAGCAGTTACACCTGGAGAACTGAAGCTTTCTTT
CDR3 protein: CASSYTWRTEAFF

J gene: TRBJ1-5
D gene: TRBD1
clone size: few
V gene: TRBV7-2
CDR3 DNA: TGTGCCAGCAGTCAGGGGGCCGGTCAGCCCCAGCATTTT
CDR3 protein: CASSQGAGQPQHF

J gene: TRBJ2-1
D gene: .
clone size: .
V gene: TRBV4-3
CDR3 DNA: TGCGCCAGCAGCCCCACCCCCGGACAGTACAATGAGCAGTTCTTC
CDR3 protein: CASSPTPGQYNEQFF

J gene: TRBJ2-3
D gene: TRBD2
clone size: .
V gene: TRBV27
CDR3 DNA: TGTGCCAGCAGCTACCTAGCGGGGGCCCGTTCGGGTACGCAGTATTTT
CDR3 protein: CASSYLAGARSGTQYF

J gene: TRBJ1-1
D gene: .
clone size: .
V gene: TRBV13
CDR3 DNA: TGTGCCAGCAGCCAGGGGAGACAGCGTGAAGCTTTCTTT
CDR3 protein: CASSQGRQREAFF

J gene: TRBJ2-3
D gene: TRBD2
clone size: .
V gene: TRBV7-2
CDR3 DNA: TGTGCCAGCAGCTTAGTAGCGCCCAGCGGGGGGGCAGGCACAGATACGCAGTATTTT
CDR3 protein: CASSLVAPSGGAGTDTQYF

J gene: TRBJ2-1
D gene: TRBD1
clone size: .
V gene: TRBV6-1
CDR3 DNA: TGTGCCAGCAGTGAAGCGGACCGGGACAGCAATGAGCAGTTCTTC
CDR3 protein: CASSEADRDSNEQFF

J gene: TRBJ2-2
D gene: TRBD1
clone size: .
V gene: TRBV5-1
CDR3 DNA: TGCGCCAGCAGCATTGGACAGGGGGGAATCGGGGAGCTGTTTTTT
CDR3 protein: CASSIGQGGIGELFF

J gene: TRBJ1-1
D gene: .
clone size: .
V gene: TRBV29-1
CDR3 DNA: TGCAGCGTTACGCCCGGGGGGCCTCCCGACGCTTTCTTT
CDR3 protein: CSVTPGGPPDAFF

J gene: TRBJ2-1
D gene: .
clone size: .
V gene: TRBV4-3
CDR3 DNA: TGCGCCAGCAGCCCCGAATATACGGGGTTTAATGAGCAGTTCTTC
CDR3 protein: CASSPEYTGFNEQFF

J gene: TRBJ2-7
D gene: TRBD1
clone size: once
V gene: TRBV27
CDR3 DNA: TGTGCCAGCAGTTTAATAAGGTCGGGACAGGGAGACGAGCAGTACTTC
CDR3 protein: CASSLIRSGQGDEQYF

J gene: TRBJ2-4
D gene: .
clone size: .
V gene: TRBV10-3
CDR3 DNA: TGTGCCATCAGTGAGTCTAGACAGATACTAGCCAAAAACATTCAGTACTTC
CDR3 protein: CAISESRQILAKNIQYF